This T cell receptor beta chain was captured in a study of a mutant IDH1 vaccine in newly diagnosed glioma. The overall study: Patients arrived already treated with radiotherapy, temozolomide, or both, most having had both.

General study findings and limits: Pseudoprogression seemed unrelated to changes in top peripheral T cell clonotypes.

A word on this clone: The target antigen is unknown.

As to time point: baseline, week 1 (first vaccination visit). As for treatment: pre-vaccination baseline after standard-of-care therapy. The data were produced by immunoSEQ multiplex PCR, yet TCRdb's version contains in-frame clones alone and is incomplete. The sample lists roughly 84,000 clones, roughly four fifths seen once, with roughly 5% in the top ten. The trim removed 1 base at V and 3 bases at J, leaving 3 bases unmatched. The CDR3 length is 14 residues. Germline V CDR1 and CDR2: SGHDT, YYEEEE. This specimen was PBMCs, taken from a glioma patient treated with radiotherapy, temozolomide or both. The receptor was derived from a man aged 40-49 years with glioma. Some clones in this sample may be carry-over from other donors' samples. This sequence joins TRBV5-6 and TRBJ1-1; 7 bases align to TRBD1. The CDR3 DNA sequence: TGTGCCAGCAGCTTGAGACAGGGATACACTGAAGCTTTCTTT. Protein product: CASSLRQGYTEAFF.